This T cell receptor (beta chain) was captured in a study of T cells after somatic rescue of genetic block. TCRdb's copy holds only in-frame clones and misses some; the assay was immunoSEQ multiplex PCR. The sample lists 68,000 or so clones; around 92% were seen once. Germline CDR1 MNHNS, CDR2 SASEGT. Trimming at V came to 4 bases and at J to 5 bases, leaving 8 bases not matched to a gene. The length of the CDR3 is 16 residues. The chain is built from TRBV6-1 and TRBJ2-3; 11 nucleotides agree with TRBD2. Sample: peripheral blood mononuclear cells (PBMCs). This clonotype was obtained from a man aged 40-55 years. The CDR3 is CASSVDSGRAGDTQYF. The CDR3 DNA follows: TGTGCCAGCAGTGTCGATAGCGGGAGGGCCGGAGATACGCAGTATTTT.